This T cell receptor beta chain emerged from a study of T-cell memory formation after mild COVID-19. A word on this clonotype: Its antigen is not identified.

TCR alpha and TCR beta cDNA libraries carrying sample barcodes and UMIs were produced by 5'RACE using constant-segment primers. TCRdb analysed the 5' RACE reads with MiXCR anew, one entry per CDR3 protein. The data contain nearly 200,000 distinct CDR3 sequences, roughly 18% of them singletons. The V and J ends lost 5 bases and 8 bases respectively, with 15 bases between them. Germline-derived CDR1 and CDR2 are SQVTM and ANQGSEA. The CDR3 is 12 residues long. General observations from the study: CD8+ contracting clones occupied EMRA, while CD4+ ones occupied mainly CM and EM.

J is TRBJ1-2 and V is TRBV29-1; D unresolved. Sequencing input: PBMCs or a T cell subset sorted from them (not recorded which). The TCR sequence derives from an adult woman who had mild COVID-19 (a few samples of this study predate the infection). Cell type and time point are not known. The DNA for the CDR3 is TGCAGCGTTCGCGGACTCGGCGGCGGCTACACCTTC. The encoded protein is CSVRGLGGGYTF.